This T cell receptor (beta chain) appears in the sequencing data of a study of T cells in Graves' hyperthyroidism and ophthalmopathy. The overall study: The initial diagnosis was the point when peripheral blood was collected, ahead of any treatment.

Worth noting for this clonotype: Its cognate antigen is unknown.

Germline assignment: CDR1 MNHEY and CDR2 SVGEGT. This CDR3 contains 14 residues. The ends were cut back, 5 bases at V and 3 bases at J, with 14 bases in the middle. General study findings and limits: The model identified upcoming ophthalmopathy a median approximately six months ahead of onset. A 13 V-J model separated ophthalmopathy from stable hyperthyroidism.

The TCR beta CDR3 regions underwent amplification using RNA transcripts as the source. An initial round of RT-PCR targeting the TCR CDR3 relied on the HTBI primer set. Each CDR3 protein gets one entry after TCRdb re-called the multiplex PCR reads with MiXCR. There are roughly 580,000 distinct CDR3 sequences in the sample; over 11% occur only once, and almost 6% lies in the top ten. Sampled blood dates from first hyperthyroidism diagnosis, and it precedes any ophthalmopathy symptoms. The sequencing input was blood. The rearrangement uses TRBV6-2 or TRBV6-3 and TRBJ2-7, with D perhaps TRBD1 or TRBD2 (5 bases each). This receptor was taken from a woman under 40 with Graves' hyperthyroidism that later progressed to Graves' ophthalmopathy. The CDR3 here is CASSRDATYYEQYF. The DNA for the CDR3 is TGTGCCAGCAGTAGGGACGCTACCTACTACGAGCAGTACTTC.